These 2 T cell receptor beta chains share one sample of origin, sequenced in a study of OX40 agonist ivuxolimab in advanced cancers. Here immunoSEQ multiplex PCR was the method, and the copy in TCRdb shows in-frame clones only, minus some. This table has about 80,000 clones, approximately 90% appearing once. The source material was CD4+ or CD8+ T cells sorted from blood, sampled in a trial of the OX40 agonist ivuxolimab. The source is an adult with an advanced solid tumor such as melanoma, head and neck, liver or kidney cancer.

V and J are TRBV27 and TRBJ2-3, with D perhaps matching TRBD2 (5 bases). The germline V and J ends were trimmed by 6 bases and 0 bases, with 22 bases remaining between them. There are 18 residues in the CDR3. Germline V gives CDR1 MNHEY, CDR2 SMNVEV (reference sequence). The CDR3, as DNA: TGTGCCAGCAGCAACTCGGGGTCGGGTTTGGGGAGCACAGATACGCAGTATTTT. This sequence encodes CASSNSGSGLGSTDTQYF.

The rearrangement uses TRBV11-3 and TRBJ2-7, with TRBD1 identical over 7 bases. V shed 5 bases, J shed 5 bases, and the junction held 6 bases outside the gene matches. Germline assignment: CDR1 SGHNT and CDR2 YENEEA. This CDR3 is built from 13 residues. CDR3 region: CASSRGQGDEQYF. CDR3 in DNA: TGTGCCAGCAGCAGAGGGCAGGGGGACGAGCAGTACTTC.